This T cell receptor beta chain was observed in a study of blood T cell repertoires in COVID-19. About the research overall: Samples of COVID-19 (acute and convalescent) were obtained from the United States, Italy and Spain. T cells, B-cell-depleted T cells, or PBMCs supplied cDNA or gDNA.

TCRdb's copy holds only in-frame clones and misses some; the assay was immunoSEQ multiplex PCR. The sample holds around 110,000 clones, about 80% seen once. The length of the CDR3 is 16 residues. Per germline, CDR1 SGHRS and CDR2 YFSETQ. After removal of 0 bases from V and 2 bases from J, the junction contained 7 bases not matched to a gene. The gene calls are TRBV5-1 and TRBJ2-7; 8 bases match TRBD1. The sequenced sample consisted of peripheral blood. This clonotype was obtained from an older woman with acute or convalescent COVID-19. The CDR3 reads CASSLEFGTGPYEQYF. The CDR3 region has the DNA TGCGCCAGCAGCTTGGAATTTGGGACAGGCCCCTACGAGCAGTACTTC.